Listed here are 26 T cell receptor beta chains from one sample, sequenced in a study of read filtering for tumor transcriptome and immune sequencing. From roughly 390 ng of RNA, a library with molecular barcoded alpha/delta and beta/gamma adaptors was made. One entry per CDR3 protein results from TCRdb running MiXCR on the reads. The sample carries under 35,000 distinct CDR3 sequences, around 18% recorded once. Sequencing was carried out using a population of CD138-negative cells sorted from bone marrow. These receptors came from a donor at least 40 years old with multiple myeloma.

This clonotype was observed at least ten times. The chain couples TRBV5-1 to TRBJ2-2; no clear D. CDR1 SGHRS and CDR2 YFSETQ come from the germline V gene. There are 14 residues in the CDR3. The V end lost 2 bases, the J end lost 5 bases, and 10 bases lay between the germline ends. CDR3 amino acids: CASSFSTPTGELFF. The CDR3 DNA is TGCGCCAGCAGCTTTAGCACCCCGACCGGGGAGCTGTTTTTT.

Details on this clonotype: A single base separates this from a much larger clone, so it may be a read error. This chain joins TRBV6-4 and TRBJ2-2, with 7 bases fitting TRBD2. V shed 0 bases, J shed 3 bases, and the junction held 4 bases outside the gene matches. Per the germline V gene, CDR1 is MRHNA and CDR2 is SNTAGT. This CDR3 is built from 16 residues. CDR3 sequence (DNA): TGTGCCAGCAGTGACTCCGGGACTACAGACACCGGGGAGCTGTTTTTT. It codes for CASSDSGTTDTGELFF.

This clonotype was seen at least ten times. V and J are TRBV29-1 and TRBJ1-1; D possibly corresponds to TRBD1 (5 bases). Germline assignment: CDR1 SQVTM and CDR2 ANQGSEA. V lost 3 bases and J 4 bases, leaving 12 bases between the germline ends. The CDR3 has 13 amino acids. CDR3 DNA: TGCAGCGTTGATGAAGCCAGGGCCACTGAAGCTTTCTTT. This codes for CSVDEARATEAFF. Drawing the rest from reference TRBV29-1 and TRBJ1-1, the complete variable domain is SAVISQKPSRDICQRGTSLTIQCQVDSQVTMMFWYRQQPGQSLTLIATANQGSEATYESGFVIDKFPISRPNLTFSTLTVSNMSPEDSSIYLCSVDEARATEAFFGQGTRLTVV.

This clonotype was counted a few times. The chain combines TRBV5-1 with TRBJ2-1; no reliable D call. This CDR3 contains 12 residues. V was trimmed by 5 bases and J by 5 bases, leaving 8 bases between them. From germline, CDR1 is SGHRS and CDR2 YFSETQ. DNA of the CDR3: TGCGCCAGCAGTGACGTACACAATGAGCAGTTCTTC. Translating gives CASSDVHNEQFF.

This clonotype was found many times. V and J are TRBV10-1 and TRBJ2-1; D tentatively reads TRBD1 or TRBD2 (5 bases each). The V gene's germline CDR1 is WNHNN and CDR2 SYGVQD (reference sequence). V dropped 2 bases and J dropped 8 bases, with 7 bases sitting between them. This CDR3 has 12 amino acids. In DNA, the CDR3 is TGCGCCAGCAGTGAGGGGGACGATGAGCAGTTCTTC. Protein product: CASSEGDDEQFF.

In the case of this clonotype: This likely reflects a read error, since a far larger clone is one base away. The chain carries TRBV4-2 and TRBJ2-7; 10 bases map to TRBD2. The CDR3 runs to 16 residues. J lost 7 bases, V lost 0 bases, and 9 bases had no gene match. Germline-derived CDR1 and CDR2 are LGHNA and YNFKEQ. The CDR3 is CASSQDSAGGLGEQYF. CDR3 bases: TGTGCCAGCAGCCAAGACTCAGCGGGGGGGCTGGGTGAGCAGTACTTC.

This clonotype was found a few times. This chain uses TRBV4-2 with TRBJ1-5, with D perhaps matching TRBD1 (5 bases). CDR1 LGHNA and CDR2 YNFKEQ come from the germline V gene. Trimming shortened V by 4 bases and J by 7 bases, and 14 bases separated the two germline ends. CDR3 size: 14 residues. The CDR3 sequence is CASSPSRADQPQHF. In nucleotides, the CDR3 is TGTGCCAGCAGCCCTAGCAGGGCTGACCAGCCCCAGCATTTT.

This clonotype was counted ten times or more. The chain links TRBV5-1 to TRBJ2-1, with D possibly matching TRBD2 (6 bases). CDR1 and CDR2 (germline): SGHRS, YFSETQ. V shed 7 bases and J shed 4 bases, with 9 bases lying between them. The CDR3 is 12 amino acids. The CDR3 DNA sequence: TGCGCCAGCGGGACTGCTTACAATGAGCAGTTCTTC. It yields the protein CASGTAYNEQFF.

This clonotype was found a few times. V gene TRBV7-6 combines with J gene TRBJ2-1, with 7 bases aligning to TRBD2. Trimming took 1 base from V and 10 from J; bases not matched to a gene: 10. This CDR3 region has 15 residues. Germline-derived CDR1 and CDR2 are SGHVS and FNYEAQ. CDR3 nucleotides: TGTGCCAGCAGCTTAGATGTGGGAGGGCCCAGAGAGCAGTTCTTC. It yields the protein CASSLDVGGPREQFF.

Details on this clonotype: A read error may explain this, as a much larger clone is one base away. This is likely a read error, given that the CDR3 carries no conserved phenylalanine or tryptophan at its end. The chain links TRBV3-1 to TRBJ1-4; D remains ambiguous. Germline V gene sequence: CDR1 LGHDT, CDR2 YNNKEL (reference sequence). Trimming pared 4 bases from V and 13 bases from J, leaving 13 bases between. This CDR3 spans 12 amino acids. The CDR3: CASSRTGGSLFL. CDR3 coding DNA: TGTGCCAGCAGCCGGACGGGCGGGTCACTGTTTCTT.

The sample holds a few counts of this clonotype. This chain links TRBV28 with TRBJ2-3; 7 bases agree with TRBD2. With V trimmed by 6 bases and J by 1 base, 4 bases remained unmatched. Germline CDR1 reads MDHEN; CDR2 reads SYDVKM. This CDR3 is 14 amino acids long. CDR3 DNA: TGTGCCAGCAGGGGAGGGGCCCGCACAGATACGCAGTATTTT. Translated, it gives CASRGGARTDTQYF.

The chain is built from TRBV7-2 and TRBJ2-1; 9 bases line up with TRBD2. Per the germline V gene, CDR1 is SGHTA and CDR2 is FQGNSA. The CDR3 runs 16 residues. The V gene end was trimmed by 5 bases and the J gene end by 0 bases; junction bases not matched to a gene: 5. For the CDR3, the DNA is TGTGCCAGCAGCGCCGATAGCGGGGGCTCCTACAATGAGCAGTTCTTC. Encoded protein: CASSADSGGSYNEQFF.

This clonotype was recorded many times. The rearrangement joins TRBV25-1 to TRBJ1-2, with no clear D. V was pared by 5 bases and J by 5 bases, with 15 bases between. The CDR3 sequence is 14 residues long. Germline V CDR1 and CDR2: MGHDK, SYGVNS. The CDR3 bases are TGTGCCAGCAGTCCGAGACACCTAGATTATGGCTACACCTTC. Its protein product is CASSPRHLDYGYTF.

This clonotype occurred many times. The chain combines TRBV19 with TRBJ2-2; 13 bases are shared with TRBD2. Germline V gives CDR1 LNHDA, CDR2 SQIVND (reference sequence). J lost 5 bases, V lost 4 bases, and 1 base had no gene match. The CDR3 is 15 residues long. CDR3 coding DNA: TGTGCCAGTAGTAAGGGACTAGCGGGGACCGGGGAGCTGTTTTTT. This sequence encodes CASSKGLAGTGELFF.

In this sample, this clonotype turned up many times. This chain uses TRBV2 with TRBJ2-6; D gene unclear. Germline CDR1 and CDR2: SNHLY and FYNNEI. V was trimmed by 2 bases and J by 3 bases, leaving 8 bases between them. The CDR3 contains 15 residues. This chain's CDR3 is CASSELGNGANVLTF. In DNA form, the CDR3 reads TGTGCCAGCAGTGAATTGGGTAATGGGGCCAACGTCCTGACTTTC.

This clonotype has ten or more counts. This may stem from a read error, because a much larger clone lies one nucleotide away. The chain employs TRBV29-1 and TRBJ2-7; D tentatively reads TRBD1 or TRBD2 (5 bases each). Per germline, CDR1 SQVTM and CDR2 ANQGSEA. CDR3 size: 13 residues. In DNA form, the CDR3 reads TGCGGCGTTGAGACTGGTGGGGGTTACGAGCAGTACTTC. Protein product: CGVETGGGYEQYF.

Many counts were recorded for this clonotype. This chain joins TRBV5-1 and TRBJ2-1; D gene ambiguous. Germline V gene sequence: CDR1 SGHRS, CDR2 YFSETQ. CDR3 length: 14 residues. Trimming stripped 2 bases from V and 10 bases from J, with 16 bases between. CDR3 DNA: TGCGCCAGCAGCTTCTTAGTAGAAAGTAACGAGCAGTTCTTC. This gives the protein CASSFLVESNEQFF.

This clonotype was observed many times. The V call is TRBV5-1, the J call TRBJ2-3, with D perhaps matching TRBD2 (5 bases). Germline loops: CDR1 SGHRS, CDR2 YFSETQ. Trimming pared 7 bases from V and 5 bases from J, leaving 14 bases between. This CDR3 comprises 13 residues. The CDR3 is CASGISDVDTQYF. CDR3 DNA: TGCGCCAGCGGAATTAGCGACGTAGATACGCAGTATTTT.

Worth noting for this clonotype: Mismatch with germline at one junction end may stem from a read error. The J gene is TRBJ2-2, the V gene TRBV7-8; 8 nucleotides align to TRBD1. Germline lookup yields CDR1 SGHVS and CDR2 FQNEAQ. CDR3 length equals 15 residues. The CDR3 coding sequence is TGTGCCAGCAGCGTCGCAGGGGGCATGGGCGGGAAGCTGCTTTTT. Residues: CASSVAGGMGGKLLF. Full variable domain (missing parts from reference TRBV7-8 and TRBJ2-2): GAGVSQSPRYKVAKRGQDVALRCDPISGHVSLFWYQQALGQGPEFLTYFQNEAQLDKSGLPSDRFFAERPEGSVSTLKIQRTQQEDSAVYLCASSVAGGMGGKLLFGEGSRLTVL.

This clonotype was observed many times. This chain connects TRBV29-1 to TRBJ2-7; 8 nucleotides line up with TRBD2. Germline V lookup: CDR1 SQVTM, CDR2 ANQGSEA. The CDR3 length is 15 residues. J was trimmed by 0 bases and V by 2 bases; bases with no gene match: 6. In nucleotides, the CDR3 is TGCAGCGTTGAATTCGGCGGGACTAGCTCCTACGAGCAGTACTTC. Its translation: CSVEFGGTSSYEQYF.

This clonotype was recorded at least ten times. The CDR3 DNA reads as TGTGCCAGCAGTTTGATCTCATCGGATCAGCCCCAGCATTTT. Translating it yields CASSLISSDQPQHF. The genes are TRBV28 and TRBJ1-5; D is undetermined. This CDR3 spans 14 amino acids. V lost 3 bases, J lost 5 bases, and 11 bases lay in between. Germline CDR1 reads MDHEN; CDR2 reads SYDVKM.

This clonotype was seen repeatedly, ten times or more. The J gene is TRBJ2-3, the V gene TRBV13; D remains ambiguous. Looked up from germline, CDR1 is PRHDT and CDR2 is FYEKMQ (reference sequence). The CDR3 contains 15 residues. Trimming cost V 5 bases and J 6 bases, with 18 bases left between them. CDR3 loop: CASSTHYLESDTQYF. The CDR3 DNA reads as TGTGCCAGCAGCACGCACTATCTCGAATCGGATACGCAGTATTTT.

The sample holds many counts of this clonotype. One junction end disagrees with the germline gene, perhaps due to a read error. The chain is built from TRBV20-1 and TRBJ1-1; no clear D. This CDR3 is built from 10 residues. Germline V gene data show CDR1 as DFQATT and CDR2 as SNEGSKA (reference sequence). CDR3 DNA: TGCAGTGACCCTTCACGGAAGCCCCACTTT. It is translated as CSDPSRKPHF.

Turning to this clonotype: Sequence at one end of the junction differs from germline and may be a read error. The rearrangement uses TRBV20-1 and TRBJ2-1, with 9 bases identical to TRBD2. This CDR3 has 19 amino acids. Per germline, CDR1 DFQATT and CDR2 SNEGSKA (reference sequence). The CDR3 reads CSASNRGAGGPKAYNGQFF. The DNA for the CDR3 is TGCAGTGCTAGCAACCGAGGGGCGGGGGGGCCGAAAGCCTACAATGGGCAGTTCTTC.

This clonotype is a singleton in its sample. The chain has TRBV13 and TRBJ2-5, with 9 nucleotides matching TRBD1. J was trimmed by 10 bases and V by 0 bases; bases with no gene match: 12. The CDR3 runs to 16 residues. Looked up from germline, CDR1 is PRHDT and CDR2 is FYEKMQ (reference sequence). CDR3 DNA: TGTGCCAGCAGCTTAGGCTCGACAGGGGGTACTAGGATCCAGTACTTC. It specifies CASSLGSTGGTRIQYF.

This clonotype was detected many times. Written as DNA, the CDR3 is TGCGCCAGCAGCTTGTATGGCAGGGACACCGGGGAGCTGTTTTTT. This sequence encodes CASSLYGRDTGELFF. The V call is TRBV5-1, the J call TRBJ2-2; tentative D call: TRBD1 (5 bases). CDR1 SGHRS and CDR2 YFSETQ come from the germline V gene. Trimming took 1 base from V and 3 from J, leaving 10 bases between them. This CDR3 has 15 residues.